This T cell receptor beta chain is drawn from a study of cytomegalovirus exposure and HLA in healthy donors. The study's findings and limits: Upon later analysis, HLA-associated TCR beta chains proved more clonally expanded than other, equally common chains. One variant, a missense change in DCLRE1C, was linked in a later analysis to TCR beta V- and J-gene trimming. What a later analysis showed was that several of the most significant clusters appeared linked to common viral pathogens.

Worth noting for this clone: The target antigen is unknown.

These donors, healthy bone marrow donors, were studied. This CDR3 spans 15 amino acids. J lost 7 bases, V lost 11 bases, and 18 bases had no gene match. The germline V gene has CDR1 SGHVS and CDR2 FQNEAQ. The PCR was carried out with 60 Vbeta primers and 13 Jbeta primers. Clones were sequenced by immunoSEQ multiplex PCR, and TCRdb holds only the in-frame ones, with some missing. Here the sample table reports 75,000 to 85,000 clones. The source material was PBMCs. This sequence was found in a man between 18 and 35 years old in good health and CMV-seropositive. The V and J genes are TRBV7-8 and TRBJ2-5; 8 nucleotides line up with TRBD1. DNA for the CDR3: TGTGCCTCCAGAAACCAGGGACAGGATGAGGGGACCCAGTACTTC. It yields the protein CASRNQGQDEGTQYF.